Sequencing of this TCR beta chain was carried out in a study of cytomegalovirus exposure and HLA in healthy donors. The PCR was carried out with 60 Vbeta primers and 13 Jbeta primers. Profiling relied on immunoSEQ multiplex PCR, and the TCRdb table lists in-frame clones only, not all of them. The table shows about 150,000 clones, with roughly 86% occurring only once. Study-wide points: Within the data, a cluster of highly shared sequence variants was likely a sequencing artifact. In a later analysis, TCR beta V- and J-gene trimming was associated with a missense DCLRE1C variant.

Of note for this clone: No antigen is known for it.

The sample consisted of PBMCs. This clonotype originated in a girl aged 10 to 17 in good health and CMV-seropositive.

The CDR3 loop is CASSPMVGGGVSYGYTF. In DNA, the CDR3 is TGTGCCAGCAGCCCCATGGTCGGGGGAGGTGTTTCCTATGGCTACACCTTC. The chain employs TRBV5-4 and TRBJ1-2; D may be TRBD1 (5 bases). CDR3 size: 17 residues. Germline V CDR1 and CDR2: SGHNT, YYREEE (reference sequence). V lost 4 bases and J lost 4, with 23 bases in between.